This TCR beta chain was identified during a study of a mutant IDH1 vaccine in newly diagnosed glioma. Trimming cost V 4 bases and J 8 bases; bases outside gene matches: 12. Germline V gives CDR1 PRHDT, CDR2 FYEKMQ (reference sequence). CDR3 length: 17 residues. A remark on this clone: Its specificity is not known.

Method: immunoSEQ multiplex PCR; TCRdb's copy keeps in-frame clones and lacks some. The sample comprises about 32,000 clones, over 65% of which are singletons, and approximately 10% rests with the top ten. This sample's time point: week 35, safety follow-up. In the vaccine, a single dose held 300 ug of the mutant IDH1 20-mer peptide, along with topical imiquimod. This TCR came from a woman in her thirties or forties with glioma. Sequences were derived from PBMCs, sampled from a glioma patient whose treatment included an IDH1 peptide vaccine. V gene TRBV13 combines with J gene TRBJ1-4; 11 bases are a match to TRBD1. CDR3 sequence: CASSYKGQGVSWEKLFF. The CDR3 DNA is TGTGCCAGCAGCTATAAGGGACAGGGGGTATCATGGGAAAAACTGTTTTTT.